These 26 T cell receptor beta chains were sequenced from one sample in a study of Ad26.COV2.S vaccination and SARS-CoV-2 variants. Treatment indicated: some 20 received Ad26.COV2.S at low or high dose, single or two shots; five or six received placebo; per-sample allocation not given. Sample collection was performed on day 63 after the first vaccine or placebo injection. Here immunoSEQ multiplex PCR was the method, and the copy in TCRdb shows in-frame clones only, minus some. The sample includes about 380,000 clones, 83% of them seen just once. The starting material was peripheral blood, obtained in a trial of Ad26.COV2.S vaccine versus placebo. Receptors were obtained from a person aged 18-60 years who received the Ad26.COV2.S COVID-19 vaccine or a placebo.

CDR3 loop: CASSIDQETQYF. The CDR3 region has the DNA TGTGCCAGTAGTATAGACCAAGAGACCCAGTACTTC. The chain has TRBV19 and TRBJ2-5; unclear D gene. Trimming pared 0 bases from V and 1 base from J, leaving 0 bases between. Per the germline V gene, CDR1 is LNHDA and CDR2 is SQIVND (reference sequence). The CDR3 extends over 12 amino acids. The full variable domain, in which reference TRBV19 and TRBJ2-5 provide the parts outside the CDR3, is DGGITQSPKYLFRKEGQNVTLSCEQNLNHDAMYWYRQDPGQGLRLIYYSQIVNDFQKGDIAEGYSVSREKKESFPLTVTSAQKNPTAFYLCASSIDQETQYFGPGTRLLVL.

The chain joins TRBV28 to TRBJ2-7, with a tentative D call TRBD1 (6 bases). CDR1 and CDR2 from the germline V gene are MDHEN and SYDVKM. The CDR3 has 12 amino acids. Trimming left V 6 bases short and J 4 bases short, with 10 bases between. CDR3 DNA: TGTGCCAGCAGACAGGGCGGGTACGAGCAGTACTTC. The encoded protein is CASRQGGYEQYF.

The V gene is TRBV18, the J gene TRBJ1-1, with D possibly matching TRBD1 (5 bases). The CDR3 has 16 amino acids. The V gene lost 6 bases and the J gene lost 6 bases, with 23 bases spanning the gap. Per germline, CDR1 KGHSH and CDR2 LQKENI. CDR3 sequence: CASSLGLVWGEAEAFF. The CDR3 DNA sequence: TGTGCCAGCTCCCTGGGTCTCGTATGGGGGGAAGCTGAAGCTTTCTTT. The variable domain in full, with the rest retrieved from reference TRBV18 and TRBJ1-1, is NAGVMQNPRHLVRRRGQEARLRCSPMKGHSHVYWYRQLPEEGLKFMVYLQKENIIDESGMPKERFSAEFPKEGPSILRIQQVVRGDSAAYFCASSLGLVWGEAEAFFGQGTRLTVV.

This clone has only one observation. V usage is TRBV27 and J usage is TRBJ1-5; D is ambiguous. This CDR3 is 13 amino acids long. Deletions cut 4 bases from V and 4 bases from J, with 8 bases between. CDR1 and CDR2 from the germline V gene are MNHEY and SMNVEV (reference sequence). This CDR3 reads CASSWAENQPQHF. The DNA of the CDR3 is TGTGCCAGCAGTTGGGCCGAAAATCAGCCCCAGCATTTT.

The rearrangement links TRBV5-1 to TRBJ2-5, with 10 bases lining up with TRBD2. V was clipped by 3 bases and J by 3 bases; unmatched bases: 5. Germline assignment: CDR1 SGHRS and CDR2 YFSETQ. The CDR3 is 15 residues long. The CDR3 nucleotides are TGCGCCAGCAGCTCGTCTAGCGGGGGTAAAGAGACCCAGTACTTC. This codes for CASSSSSGGKETQYF.

The chain employs TRBV5-1 and TRBJ1-1, with D possibly being TRBD1 (5 bases). The CDR3 loop spans 15 amino acids. Germline loops: CDR1 SGHRS, CDR2 YFSETQ. V was cut by 4 bases and J by 6 bases, with 19 bases left in between. The CDR3 region is CASSAGGTVIAEAFF. As DNA, the CDR3 is TGCGCCAGCAGCGCAGGAGGGACGGTAATCGCTGAAGCTTTCTTT.

This clone was observed a handful of times. This chain joins TRBV9 and TRBJ2-3, with D perhaps matching TRBD2 (5 bases). The CDR3 runs 16 residues. CDR1 and CDR2 from the germline V gene are SGDLS and YYNGEE. Trimming shortened V by 3 bases and J by 0 bases, and 14 bases separated the two germline ends. The CDR3 is CASSERLGLSTDTQYF. The CDR3 nucleotides are TGTGCCAGCAGCGAGCGGCTAGGCCTTAGCACAGATACGCAGTATTTT.

The chain recombines TRBV4-2 with TRBJ1-5; possibly TRBD1 for D (5 bases). The CDR3 spans 14 residues. V gave up 4 bases and J gave up 6 bases, with 13 bases separating them. Germline CDR1 is LGHNA and CDR2 is YNFKEQ. The CDR3 nucleotides read TGTGCCAGCAGCCTATATGGGGGAGGTCAGCCCCAGCATTTT. Amino acids: CASSLYGGGQPQHF.

In this sample, this clone turned up a few times. The gene calls are TRBV7-2 and TRBJ1-5; D remains ambiguous. The V gene lost 1 base and the J gene lost 4 bases, with 11 bases spanning the gap. The CDR3 contains 15 residues. Germline assignment: CDR1 SGHTA and CDR2 FQGNSA. CDR3 protein: CASSLGRQFNQPQHF. Here the CDR3 DNA reads TGTGCCAGCAGCTTAGGGCGTCAGTTTAATCAGCCCCAGCATTTT.

This clone was counted between two and nine times. The rearrangement uses TRBV6-1 and TRBJ1-5, with 8 bases that match TRBD1. Germline V gene data show CDR1 as MNHNS and CDR2 as SASEGT. The trim removed 2 bases at V and 9 bases at J, leaving 9 bases unmatched. The length of the CDR3 is 15 residues. The CDR3 DNA reads TGTGCCAGCAGTGAACAGGGGGCCCTGCAGGGGCCCCAGCATTTT. Translated, it gives CASSEQGALQGPQHF.

This clone was detected once. The chain combines TRBV9 with TRBJ2-1, with 16 bases matching TRBD2. V was clipped by 3 bases and J by 10 bases; unmatched bases: 7. The V gene's germline CDR1 is SGDLS and CDR2 YYNGEE. This CDR3 region has 16 residues. The CDR3 DNA reads TGTGCCAGCAGCGAGCTCGGGACTAGCGGGAGGGGCGAGCAGTTCTTC. Translation gives CASSELGTSGRGEQFF.

V and J are TRBV7-2 and TRBJ1-1; D is ambiguous. Germline CDR1 SGHTA, CDR2 FQGNSA. Trimming removed 5 bases at V and 10 bases at J, with 23 bases between. This CDR3 is built from 15 residues. CDR3 residues: CASSIRHAVGRTAFF. The CDR3, as DNA: TGTGCCAGCAGCATAAGACATGCTGTGGGAAGGACAGCTTTCTTT.

The CDR3 DNA follows: TGTGCCAGTACCTTATACCTTGGGTCCAGCTCTGGGGCCAACGTCCTGACTTTC. It yields the protein CASTLYLGSSSGANVLTF. The chain recombines TRBV19 with TRBJ2-6, with D hard to call. Germline V gene sequence: CDR1 LNHDA, CDR2 SQIVND (reference sequence). The CDR3 loop spans 18 amino acids. V lost 7 bases and J lost 0, with 19 bases in between.

This chain joins TRBV29-1 and TRBJ2-1; 12 nucleotides match TRBD2. J gave up 3 bases and V 0 bases, and 12 bases lay outside the gene matches. CDR1 is SQVTM and CDR2 is ANQGSEA in the germline V gene. The CDR3 loop spans 19 amino acids. The CDR3 region is CSVEDPPGLAGGGYNEQFF. The CDR3 DNA is TGCAGCGTTGAAGATCCACCGGGACTAGCGGGCGGAGGCTACAATGAGCAGTTCTTC.

The chain couples TRBV6-2 or TRBV6-3 to TRBJ1-5; no clear D. This CDR3 is 13 amino acids long. CDR1 is MNHEY, CDR2 SVGEGT, per germline. Trimming left V 5 bases short and J 4 bases short, with 9 bases between. CDR3 DNA: TGTGCCAGCAGTATTGGGAGGAATCAGCCCCAGCATTTT. This gives the protein CASSIGRNQPQHF.

The chain joins TRBV18 to TRBJ2-5, with D perhaps matching TRBD1 or TRBD2 (5 bases each). V was shortened by 5 bases and J by 1 base, with 11 bases between the two germline ends. Germline assignment: CDR1 KGHSH and CDR2 LQKENI. CDR3 length: 14 amino acids. The CDR3 coding sequence is TGTGCCAGCTCAACGGGACGGCCCCAAGAGACCCAGTACTTC. This codes for CASSTGRPQETQYF.

In this sample, this clone turned up a few times. The rearrangement uses TRBV6-5 and TRBJ2-7, with 10 bases lining up with TRBD1. The germline V gene has CDR1 MNHEY and CDR2 SVGAGI. This CDR3 has 15 amino acids. Trimming removed 5 bases from V and 9 bases from J; junction bases left unmatched: 13. CDR3 DNA sequence: TGTGCCAGCAGTAGGGACAGGGGTTATCTACGAGCGCAGTACTTC. It yields the protein CASSRDRGYLRAQYF.

This chain links TRBV24-1 with TRBJ2-1, with 8 bases aligning to TRBD2. From germline, CDR1 is KGHDR and CDR2 SFDVKD. Trimming removed 7 bases from V and 6 bases from J; junction bases left unmatched: 4. The CDR3 loop spans 13 amino acids. The CDR3 protein is CATRSGSGNEQFF. The DNA of the CDR3 is TGTGCCACCAGGAGCGGGAGCGGCAATGAGCAGTTCTTC.

The chain is built from TRBV9 and TRBJ1-3; TRBD1 aligns across 11 bases. V shed 4 bases and J 8 bases; nucleotides not matched to a gene: 5. CDR3 length: 14 amino acids. The germline CDR1 and CDR2 sequences are SGDLS and YYNGEE. Here the CDR3 DNA reads TGTGCCAGCAGCTCCCGGACAGGGGGCGACACCATATATTTT. It yields the protein CASSSRTGGDTIYF.

This chain uses TRBV7-2 with TRBJ2-1; 8 bases line up with TRBD1. Per the germline V gene, CDR1 is SGHTA and CDR2 is FQGNSA. The CDR3 has 15 residues. The V segment lost 0 bases and the J segment 9 bases; nucleotides outside the gene matches: 7. CDR3 residues: CASSLAQGALGEQFF. The CDR3 DNA follows: TGTGCCAGCAGCTTAGCCCAGGGGGCATTGGGTGAGCAGTTCTTC.

This chain uses TRBV4-1 with TRBJ2-7, with D perhaps being TRBD1 or TRBD2 (5 bases each). Germline lookup yields CDR1 MGHRA and CDR2 YSYEKL. The CDR3 is 14 residues long. Trimming left V 2 bases short and J 3 bases short, with 11 bases between. Written as DNA, the CDR3 is TGCGCCAGCAGCCAAATGGGACGGATCTACGAGCAGTACTTC. Amino acids: CASSQMGRIYEQYF.

This clone was detected only once. The rearrangement uses TRBV21-1 and TRBJ2-5; the table assigns TRBD2, which was not confirmed against the DNA. TRBV21-1 is an annotated pseudogene. There are 16 residues in the CDR3. CDR3 protein: CASSVGLAGDQETQYF. CDR3 sequence (DNA): TGTGCCAGCAGCGTCGGACTAGCGGGGGATCAAGAGACCCAGTACTTC.

This chain connects TRBV7-2 to TRBJ1-3; D is ambiguous. Trimming took off 6 bases at V and 0 bases at J, with 15 bases between the two ends. The CDR3 length is 16 residues. Germline CDR1 SGHTA, CDR2 FQGNSA. As DNA, the CDR3 is TGTGCCAGCAGTTCTGTAGGTGGAGGCTCTGGAAACACCATATATTTT. Its translation: CASSSVGGGSGNTIYF.

The CDR3 region is CSVQYRDRTDTQYF. CDR3 nucleotide sequence: TGCAGCGTACAATACAGGGACCGCACAGATACGCAGTATTTT. This chain joins TRBV29-1 and TRBJ2-3; possible D gene TRBD1, 6 bases. The germline V gene has CDR1 SQVTM and CDR2 ANQGSEA. The CDR3 totals 14 residues. V lost 6 bases and J 1 base, leaving 14 bases between the germline ends.

The rearrangement uses TRBV7-3 and TRBJ2-3, with 8 bases matching TRBD2. This CDR3 is 15 amino acids long. J was trimmed by 3 bases and V by 4 bases; bases with no gene match: 6. Germline-derived CDR1 and CDR2 are SGHTA and FQGTGA. The CDR3 coding sequence is TGTGCCAGCAGCTCTCAGGCGGGGGGAACAGATACGCAGTATTTT. Protein product: CASSSQAGGTDTQYF.

This rearrangement joins TRBV5-4 to TRBJ1-2; the D gene is possibly TRBD1 (5 bases). The CDR3 is made up of 16 amino acids. The V gene's germline CDR1 is SGHNT and CDR2 YYREEE (reference sequence). V lost 2 bases to trimming and J lost 4 bases, with 18 bases between them. The CDR3 protein is CASSFYRSIGTYGYTF. For the CDR3, the DNA is TGTGCCAGCAGCTTCTACAGGAGTATAGGAACCTATGGCTACACCTTC. Using reference TRBV5-4 and TRBJ1-2 for the parts outside the CDR3, the full variable domain is ETGVTQSPTHLIKTRGQQVTLRCSSQSGHNTVSWYQQALGQGPQFIFQYYREEENGRGNFPPRFSGLQFPNYSSELNVNALELDDSALYLCASSFYRSIGTYGYTFGSGTRLTVV.